The sequence of this TCR beta chain was determined in a study of T cell responses to AZD1222 COVID-19 vaccine. General study points: It should be noted that donors were predominantly white British and more often female, and clonal diversity was possibly underestimated. Baseline seropositivity occurred in only a handful of AZD1222 recipients. Scientists sampled the repertoires only once the peak T cell response had passed. Regions left unmutated in variants are reportedly the target of nearly half of spike-specific TCRs.

Looked up from germline, CDR1 is MNHEY and CDR2 is SMNVEV (reference sequence). V was shortened by 7 bases and J by 1 base, with 13 bases between the two germline ends. The CDR3 is 15 amino acids. This clone was seen a few times. Its antigen is unknown. Method: immunoSEQ multiplex PCR; TCRdb's copy keeps in-frame clones and lacks some. The profile shows more than 150,000 clones, under 95% of them singletons. The rearrangement links TRBV27 to TRBJ2-2; no firm D call. The TCR originated in an adult who received the AZD1222 COVID-19 vaccine. Sequencing was performed on peripheral blood, taken 28 days after the second AZD1222 dose. CDR3 DNA: TGTGCCAGCACCCTCTCCGGATGGAACACCGGGGAGCTGTTTTTT. Protein sequence: CASTLSGWNTGELFF.